This record covers a single T cell receptor (beta chain). Clones were read by immunoSEQ multiplex PCR, and TCRdb kept only the in-frame ones, dropping some. Among around 230,000 clones listed, about 87% were seen once. These data belong to a study of blood T cell repertoires in COVID-19. The clonotype originates from a woman in her thirties or forties with acute COVID-19. The sequencing sample was made of PBMCs or T cells enriched from blood (not recorded which).

CDR3 sequence: CASTPGRYNEQFF. For the CDR3, the DNA is TGTGCCAGTACCCCCGGTCGGTACAATGAGCAGTTCTTC. The chain couples TRBV19 to TRBJ2-1, with D unresolved. The CDR3 spans 13 residues. V was shortened by 7 bases and J by 4 bases, with 11 bases between the two germline ends. Looked up from germline, CDR1 is LNHDA and CDR2 is SQIVND (reference sequence). The full variable domain, completed using reference TRBV19 and TRBJ2-1, is DGGITQSPKYLFRKEGQNVTLSCEQNLNHDAMYWYRQDPGQGLRLIYYSQIVNDFQKGDIAEGYSVSREKKESFPLTVTSAQKNPTAFYLCASTPGRYNEQFFGPGTRLTVL.